The clone carrying this T cell receptor beta chain was counted at least ten times. The data were taken from a study of neurological immune-mediated disorders. Each CDR3 protein is one row after TCRdb ran MiXCR on the 5' RACE reads. The data contain some 50,000 distinct CDR3 sequences, roughly 15% of them singletons. The sequencing input was PBMCs. The source of this sequence is a man in his 60s in good health.

The DNA for the CDR3 is TGTGCCACCAGCAGAGCCCGGGGGGTTCCCGGGGAGCTGTTTTTT. Its translation is CATSRARGVPGELFF. This chain links TRBV15 with TRBJ2-2; 7 nucleotides align to TRBD2. CDR1 LNHNV and CDR2 YYDKDF come from the germline V gene (reference sequence). Trimming at V came to 1 base and at J to 6 bases, leaving 5 bases not matched to a gene. The length of the CDR3 is 15 residues.